This T cell receptor (beta chain) was identified in a study of blood T cells in healthy people across ages. It was with a sample-barcoded 5' primer and a J-beta primer mix that a second PCR of roughly 7 to 12 cycles was run. TCRdb used MiXCR to reprocess the 5' RACE reads, holding one entry per CDR3 protein. The sample shows hundreds of thousands of distinct CDR3 sequences, 40% to 45% of them seen only once. Study results and limitations: Older individuals had lower TCR beta diversity per million T cells (the decline was roughly linear). Donor CMV infection status was unknown, possibly confounding age-related changes in expanded clonotypes.

Germline-derived CDR1 and CDR2 are SEHNR and FQNEAQ (reference sequence). This CDR3 has 15 residues. The V and J ends lost 2 bases and 7 bases, in that order; junction bases with no gene match: 6. This clonotype was recorded a few times. Its target is not known. Roughly 9.2 milliliters was the volume of peripheral blood drawn from each donor. In each sample, at least 7 million PBMCs were isolated. This chain links TRBV7-9 with TRBJ1-2; 11 bases match TRBD1. This TCR came from an elderly man in good health. The sample consisted of blood. The DNA of the CDR3 is TGTGCCAGCAGCTTACTTTCCGGGACAGGGGGTGGCTACACCTTC. Translation gives CASSLLSGTGGGYTF.